Considering frequency, the clone carrying this TCR beta chain is medium-sized. Its antigen is not identified. These data are taken from a study of T cell clusters in autoimmune cytopenias. Study-level information: TRB sequencing had a median about 52,000 reads and under 2,500 distinct clonotypes per sample. General observations from the study: A dominant lymphoma-associated repertoire apparently masked the cluster-lack signature in secondary cytopenia versus chronic lymphocytic leukemia. TRB repertoire shifts in secondary cytopenia and chronic lymphocytic leukemia mostly reflected lymphoma, not autoimmunity. Healthy donors had approximately 3.1-fold more exclusive TRB clusters than active autoimmune hepatitis patients.

Roughly 38,000 genome equivalents of blood DNA were amplified for TRB. Multiplex touch-down PCR amplified TRB using TRB-A and TRB-B pools in one tube. TCRdb re-called the multiplex PCR reads; every CDR3 protein appears as one record, without DNA. The table gives about 7,500 distinct CDR3 sequences; the top ten clones make up roughly 3% of it. Germline V CDR1 and CDR2: KGHSH, LQKENI. The CDR3 extends over 13 amino acids. The chain combines TRBV18 with TRBJ2-1; TCRdb outputs TRBD1, but without DNA this stays unchecked. The TCR comes from a human donor with an autoimmune cytopenia or autoimmune hepatitis (not recorded which). Sequencing was performed on peripheral blood. CDR3: CASSPAREGEQFF. Combining the CDR3 with reference TRBV18 and TRBJ2-1 gives the whole variable domain NAGVMQNPRHLVRRRGQEARLRCSPMKGHSHVYWYRQLPEEGLKFMVYLQKENIIDESGMPKERFSAEFPKEGPSILRIQQVVRGDSAAYFCASSPAREGEQFFGPGTRLTVL.